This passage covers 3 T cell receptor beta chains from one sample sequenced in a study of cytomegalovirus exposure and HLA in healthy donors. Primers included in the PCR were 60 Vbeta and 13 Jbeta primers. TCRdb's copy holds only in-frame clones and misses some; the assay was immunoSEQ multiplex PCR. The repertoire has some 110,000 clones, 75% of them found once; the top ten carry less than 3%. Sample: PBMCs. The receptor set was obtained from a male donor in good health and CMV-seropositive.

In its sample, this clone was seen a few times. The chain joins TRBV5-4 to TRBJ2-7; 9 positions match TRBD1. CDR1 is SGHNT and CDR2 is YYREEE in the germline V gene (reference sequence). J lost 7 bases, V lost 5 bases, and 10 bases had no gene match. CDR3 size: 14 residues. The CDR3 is CASRYGTGPGEQYF. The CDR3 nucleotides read TGTGCCAGCAGGTACGGGACAGGGCCTGGTGAGCAGTACTTC. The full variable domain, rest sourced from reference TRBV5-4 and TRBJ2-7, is ETGVTQSPTHLIKTRGQQVTLRCSSQSGHNTVSWYQQALGQGPQFIFQYYREEENGRGNFPPRFSGLQFPNYSSELNVNALELDDSALYLCASRYGTGPGEQYFGPGTRLTVT.

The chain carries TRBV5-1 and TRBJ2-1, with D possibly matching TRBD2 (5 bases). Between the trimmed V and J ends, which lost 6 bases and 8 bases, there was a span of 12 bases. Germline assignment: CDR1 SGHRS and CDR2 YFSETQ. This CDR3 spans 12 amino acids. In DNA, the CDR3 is TGCGCCAGCACCGTTGAGGGCTATGAGCAGTTCTTC. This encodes CASTVEGYEQFF.

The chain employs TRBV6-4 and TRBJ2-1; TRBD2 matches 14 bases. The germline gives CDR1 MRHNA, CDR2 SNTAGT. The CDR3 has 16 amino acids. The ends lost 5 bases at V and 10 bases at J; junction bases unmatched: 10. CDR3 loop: CASSSGTSGSQGEQFF. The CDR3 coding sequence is TGTGCCAGCAGTTCCGGGACTAGCGGGAGTCAGGGGGAGCAGTTCTTC.